These 6 T cell receptor beta chains originate from one sample sequenced in a study of blood T cell repertoires in COVID-19 (TCRdb year 2020). The library was prepared using the immunoSEQ multiplex PCR assay. Entries here come from immuneACCESS through TCRdb and include only in-frame sequences with V and J called. Some clones fail to appear in such tables; in the studies checked, an unresolved V gene covers under half of the shortfall, and the cause of the remainder is unknown. This sample lists about 86,000 clones; approximately 80% were detected once. Of the sample, around 10% is held by the ten largest clones. Sequencing was done on a sample of peripheral blood. The source of these receptors is a man aged 70-80 years with acute or convalescent COVID-19.

This rearrangement joins TRBV19 to TRBJ2-2; 10 bases are a match to TRBD2. Germline V lookup: CDR1 LNHDA, CDR2 SQIVND (reference sequence). The CDR3 totals 16 residues. The trim removed 2 bases at V and 1 base at J, leaving 1 base unmatched. CDR3 DNA: TGTGCCAGTAGTATAAAGCGGGGGGGGAACACCGGGGAGCTGTTTTTT. It is translated as CASSIKRGGNTGELFF.

This clone has just one count. The J gene is TRBJ2-7, the V gene TRBV7-6; the match to TRBD1 covers 10 bases. V lost 5 bases, J lost 2 bases, and 12 bases stayed unmatched. The CDR3 totals 17 residues. Per the germline V gene, CDR1 is SGHVS and CDR2 is FNYEAQ. CDR3 coding DNA: TGTGCCAGCAGCCGTAAGCCGACAGGGGGCCACCCCTACGAGCAGTACTTC. This encodes CASSRKPTGGHPYEQYF.

The chain couples TRBV2 to TRBJ2-2; D unresolved. Germline-derived CDR1 and CDR2 are SNHLY and FYNNEI. V was pared by 4 bases and J by 1 base, with 7 bases between. This CDR3 spans 14 amino acids. CDR3 loop: CASSVEQNTGELFF. The CDR3 nucleotides are TGTGCCAGCAGTGTTGAGCAGAACACCGGGGAGCTGTTTTTT. The full variable domain, its missing parts supplied by reference TRBV2 and TRBJ2-2, is EPEVTQTPSHQVTQMGQEVILRCVPISNHLYFYWYRQILGQKVEFLVSFYNNEISEKSEIFDDQFSVERPDGSNFTLKIRSTKLEDSAMYFCASSVEQNTGELFFGEGSRLTVL.

The chain recombines TRBV4-1 with TRBJ1-6; D might be TRBD1 (5 bases). This CDR3 comprises 15 residues. From germline, CDR1 is MGHRA and CDR2 YSYEKL. V was cut by 2 bases and J by 7 bases, with 12 bases left in between. CDR3 protein: CASSQPTDLNSPLHF. The CDR3 DNA is TGCGCCAGCAGCCAACCGACAGACCTCAATTCACCCCTCCACTTT.

The chain uses TRBV19 and TRBJ1-4, with D hard to call. This CDR3 region has 15 residues. Between the trimmed V and J ends, which lost 2 bases and 3 bases, there was a span of 10 bases. The germline gives CDR1 LNHDA, CDR2 SQIVND (reference sequence). The CDR3 protein is CASSIRGTANEKLFF. In DNA form, the CDR3 reads TGTGCCAGTAGTATACGGGGTACAGCTAATGAAAAACTGTTTTTT.

This chain links TRBV5-1 with TRBJ2-1, with a weak D call TRBD1 (5 bases). The CDR3 totals 14 residues. Trimming removed 0 bases at V and 6 bases at J, with 10 bases between. CDR1 is SGHRS, CDR2 YFSETQ, per germline. The CDR3 reads CASSLAVTANEQFF. Written as DNA, the CDR3 is TGCGCCAGCAGCTTGGCCGTGACAGCCAATGAGCAGTTCTTC.